The T cell receptor beta chain described here comes from a study of T-cell reconstitution after alpha-beta-depleted transplantation in children. CDR3 length equals 15 residues. V shed 5 bases, J shed 5 bases, and the junction held 15 bases outside the gene matches. The germline CDR1 and CDR2 sequences are DFQATT and SNEGSKA (reference sequence). Unique molecular identifiers were used in preparing the TCRbeta library. A single record per CDR3 protein comes from TCRdb applying MiXCR to the PCR reads. The sample carries about 500,000 distinct CDR3 sequences, less than 35% recorded once. Sequencing was performed on PBMCs from the stem cell graft donor, taken from the stem cell graft. The receptor was isolated from a human donor who donated a stem cell graft to a child with aplastic anemia. The chain has TRBV20-1 and TRBJ2-7, with 7 positions matching TRBD2. CDR3 DNA: TGCAGTGCTCGACCCCGGGACTACGCGTTCCACGAGCAGTACTTC. The encoded protein is CSARPRDYAFHEQYF.